Listed below are T cell receptor beta chains from one sample, sequenced in a study of spatial heterogeneity in lung cancer. One entry per CDR3 protein results from TCRdb running MiXCR on the 5' RACE reads. The sample holds roughly 49,000 distinct CDR3 sequences; roughly 7% are singletons and the top ten take about 3.1%. The material sequenced was PBMCs, taken at surgery. The receptors were sampled from a female donor with early-stage non-small cell lung cancer. CDR3s include the opening cysteine and the closing phenylalanine or tryptophan. A D gene is named only where the DNA matches it firmly. The size field is filled for only some rows; it gives once, few, many or a size class.

>TRBV5-5|TRBJ2-5|.|many
CASRSWRDATQYF
TGTGCCAGCAGATCATGGAGGGATGCGACCCAGTACTTC
>TRBV7-3|TRBJ2-2|.|many
CASKSGTGELFF
TGTGCCAGCAAGAGTGGTACCGGGGAGCTGTTTTTT
>TRBV29-1|TRBJ2-4|TRBD2|many
CSVASAGEGIQYF
TGCAGCGTGGCGTCCGCGGGGGAGGGCATTCAGTACTTC
>TRBV12-3/TRBV12-4|TRBJ2-2|.|few
CASSYSGLINTGELFF
TGTGCCAGCAGTTATTCGGGATTAATAAACACCGGGGAGCTGTTTTTT
>TRBV18|TRBJ2-5|TRBD2|many
CASSRGIGRTSGRQETQYF
TGTGCCAGCTCAAGGGGAATCGGACGGACTAGCGGGCGTCAAGAGACCCAGTACTTC
>TRBV27|TRBJ2-7|.|.
CASRRRGAYEQYF
TGTGCCAGCAGACGTAGAGGGGCCTACGAGCAGTACTTC
>TRBV20-1|TRBJ1-1|.|many
CSASKGWDTEAFF
TGCAGTGCTAGTAAGGGATGGGACACTGAAGCTTTCTTT
>TRBV5-1|TRBJ2-5|.|few
CASSLGRAPTSRETQYF
TGCGCCAGCAGCTTGGGCCGTGCCCCCACGTCTCGAGAGACCCAGTACTTC
>TRBV7-3|TRBJ2-1|TRBD1|many
CASSRDRGNEQFF
TGTGCCAGCAGCCGGGACAGGGGAAATGAGCAGTTCTTC
>TRBV2|TRBJ2-1|.|.
CASGKGRTAYNEQFF
TGTGCCAGCGGGAAGGGGCGGACAGCCTACAATGAGCAGTTCTTC
>TRBV6-2/TRBV6-3|TRBJ2-3|TRBD2|many
CASSLAGVAWNF
TGTGCCAGCAGTTTAGCGGGGGTGGCCTGGAATTTT